This TCR beta chain was retrieved from a study of cytomegalovirus exposure and HLA in healthy donors. A remark on this clone: Its antigen is not identified.

Trimming stripped 6 bases from V and 14 bases from J, with 15 bases between. The CDR3 spans 11 residues. Germline V gives CDR1 MNHNS, CDR2 SASEGT. Findings and caveats of the study: In a later analysis, donors in an Asian-associated ancestry cluster reportedly had fewer N-insertions in productive TCRs than the cohort mean.

The PCR contained 60 Vbeta and 13 Jbeta primers. Only in-frame clones appear in the TCRdb table, and some are missing; sequencing was by immunoSEQ multiplex PCR. The table includes roughly 100,000 clones, around 75% detected once. This TCR came from a man between 25 and 39 years old in good health and CMV-seropositive. The sample taken for sequencing was PBMCs. The chain joins TRBV6-1 to TRBJ2-3; TRBD2 might be the D (5 bases). The DNA for the CDR3 is TGTGCCAGCAGCCCGGAGGTAACCAGGTATTTT. This codes for CASSPEVTRYF.